The entry that follows covers one TCR beta chain sequence. What it recognizes is unknown. Findings of the study overall: The larger-cohort validation was restricted to a single TCR beta V-J rearrangement rather than whole repertoires. In terms of TCR gene usage, tumor memory CD4+ T cells clustered together with blood and lymph node memory CD4+ cells, as well as with lymph node naive CD4+ cells. Greatest tumor Treg TCR overlap was with tumor naive CD4+ cells.

Semi-nested PCR with Nested Universal Primer A followed constant-region reverse priming of full-length variable regions. TCRdb reprocessed the 5' RACE reads with MiXCR, giving one entry per CDR3 protein. Of just under 65,000 distinct CDR3 sequences listed, approximately 22% are singletons. The sequence came from a female donor with breast cancer. Sequenced: memory CD4+ T cells sorted from a lymph node. Subset: memory CD4+ T cells, CD4+CD45RO+CD25-.

The CDR3 DNA sequence: TGCAGTGCTAGAAGTGGGGAGGACAGGGGGATGGGGCAGTACTTC. It is translated as CSARSGEDRGMGQYF. The V and J genes are TRBV20-1 and TRBJ2-7; 10 bases map to TRBD1. Germline V gives CDR1 DFQATT, CDR2 SNEGSKA (reference sequence). V gave up 2 bases and J gave up 9 bases; unmatched junction bases: 13. The CDR3 runs to 15 residues.